This T cell receptor (beta chain) was sequenced for a study of T-cell reconstitution after alpha-beta-depleted transplantation in children. Germline V CDR1 and CDR2: DFQATT, SNEGSKA (reference sequence). The CDR3 has 13 residues. V was cut by 2 bases and J by 6 bases, with 14 bases left in between. Molecular barcoding with unique molecular identifiers was used for the TCRbeta library. MiXCR, run by TCRdb on the PCR reads, gives a single entry per CDR3 protein. In the table there are about half a million distinct CDR3 sequences, around 12% of which are singletons. The TCR originated in a human donor who donated a stem cell graft to a child with combined immunodeficiency. V and J are TRBV20-1 and TRBJ2-7; D is perhaps TRBD2 (6 bases). Sample: PBMCs from the stem cell graft donor, taken from the stem cell graft. CDR3 in amino acids: CSARQREIPEQYF. CDR3 in DNA: TGCAGTGCTAGACAACGGGAGATCCCCGAGCAGTACTTC.